This T cell receptor (beta chain) was sequenced in a study of OX40 agonist ivuxolimab in advanced cancers. Some clones are missing from TCRdb's copy, which holds only in-frame ones; the method was immunoSEQ multiplex PCR. The data hold roughly 47,000 clones, with around 90% observed a single time. Germline V gene lookup returns CDR1 SGHNT and CDR2 YENEEA. This CDR3 region has 14 residues. Between the trimmed V and J ends, which lost 5 bases and 2 bases, there was a span of 12 bases. The chain combines TRBV11-3 with TRBJ1-2; D perhaps matches TRBD1 (6 bases). This receptor was taken from an adult with an advanced solid tumor such as melanoma, head and neck, liver or kidney cancer. This sample comprised CD4+ or CD8+ T cells sorted from blood, obtained in a trial of the OX40 agonist ivuxolimab. The CDR3 nucleotides read TGTGCCAGCAGCCCAAGGGGGGCAAACTATGGCTACACCTTC. Translating it yields CASSPRGANYGYTF.